This T cell receptor beta chain stems from a study of blood T cells in healthy people across ages. Primers used in a second PCR of roughly 6 to 12 cycles were a sample-barcoded 5' primer and a J-beta primer mix. TCRdb recomputed calls from the 5' RACE reads with MiXCR, one row per CDR3 protein. The table has 1.5 million to 2 million distinct CDR3 sequences, 28% seen once. A word on this clonotype: Compared with germline, one end of the junction differs, possibly owing to a read error.

CDR1 and CDR2 from the germline V gene are SGHVS and FQNEAQ. This CDR3 region has 15 residues. Each sample yielded at least 6 million isolated PBMCs. The chain employs TRBV7-8 and TRBJ2-7; TRBD2 agrees at 7 bases. The sequenced sample consisted of blood. This sequence was found in a woman younger than 45 in good health. The CDR3 sequence is CAGSSPSSGNYEQYF. In nucleotides, the CDR3 is TGTGCCGGCAGCTCCCCCTCAAGCGGGAACTACGAGCAGTACTTC.